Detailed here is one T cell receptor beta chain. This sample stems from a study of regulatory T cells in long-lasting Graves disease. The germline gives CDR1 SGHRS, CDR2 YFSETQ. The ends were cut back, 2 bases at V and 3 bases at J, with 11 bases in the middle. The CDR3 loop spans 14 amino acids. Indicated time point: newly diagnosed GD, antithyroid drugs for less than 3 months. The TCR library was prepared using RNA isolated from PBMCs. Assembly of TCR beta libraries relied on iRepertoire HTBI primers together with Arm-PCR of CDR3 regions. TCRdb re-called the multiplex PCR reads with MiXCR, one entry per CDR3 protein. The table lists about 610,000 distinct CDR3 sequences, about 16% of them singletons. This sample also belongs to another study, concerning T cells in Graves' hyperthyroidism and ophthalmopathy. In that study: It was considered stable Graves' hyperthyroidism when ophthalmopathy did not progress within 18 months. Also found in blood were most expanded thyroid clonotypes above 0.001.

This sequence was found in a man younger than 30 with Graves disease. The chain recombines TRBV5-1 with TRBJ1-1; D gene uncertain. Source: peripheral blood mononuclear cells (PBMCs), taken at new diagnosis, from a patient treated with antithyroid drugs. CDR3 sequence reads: CASSFGTLYTEAFF. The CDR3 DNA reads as TGCGCCAGCAGCTTTGGAACATTGTACACTGAAGCTTTCTTT.